The entry that follows covers one T cell receptor beta chain sequence. What it recognizes is unknown. Sequencing was performed with immunoSEQ multiplex PCR; in TCRdb, only in-frame clones are kept and a portion is missing. The sample contains more than 25,000 clones, about nine tenths of which appear only once. Germline assignment: CDR1 LNHDA and CDR2 SQIVND (reference sequence). Trimming took off 5 bases at V and 10 bases at J, with 14 bases between the two ends. There are 13 residues in the CDR3. These data come from a study of monozygotic twins with cystic fibrosis. Study-level findings and limits: Co-twins had the most similar V usage for 13 of 16 pairs, J for 8. Monozygotic CF twin pairs shared significantly more nucleotide-identical clonotypes than unrelated CF individuals did. Clonality was generally low (median roughly 0.01), higher in the most severe patients.

The V and J genes are TRBV19 and TRBJ1-4; unclear D gene. Sample: blood. This receptor was identified in a girl aged 2-10 years with cystic fibrosis. CDR3: CASSESAAGKLFF. The CDR3 DNA reads TGTGCCAGTAGTGAGTCCGCGGCCGGAAAACTGTTTTTT.